This T cell receptor beta chain was recovered during a study of shared clonotypes between healthy human individuals. Study observations and caveats: Rarefaction showed that sequencing of sorted subsets was incomplete (despite large depth). Shared clonotypes: 4.5% to 6.5% naive CD4, about 3.3% naive CD8, around 2.4% memory CD4, approximately 0.41% memory CD8.

The assay was immunoSEQ multiplex PCR, and TCRdb's table has in-frame clones only and misses some. The sample lists about 1.5 million clones, 95% to 99% occurring once. Regarding this clone: Its antigen is undetermined.

CDR3 length equals 15 residues. V dropped 4 bases and J dropped 0 bases, with 11 bases sitting between them. Germline V CDR1 and CDR2: SGDLS, YYNGEE. This TCR was recovered from a man aged 30 to 45 in good health. This chain connects TRBV9 to TRBJ1-3; TRBD1 is a possible D gene (6 bases). What was sequenced was naive CD4+ T cells sorted from blood. Subset noted: CD45RA+ positively selected. The CDR3: CASSRTGLSGNTIYF. In DNA, the CDR3 is TGTGCCAGCAGCAGAACAGGGCTCTCTGGAAACACCATATATTTT. Full variable domain (outside the CDR3, taken from reference TRBV9 and TRBJ1-3): DSGVTQTPKHLITATGQRVTLRCSPRSGDLSVYWYQQSLDQGLQFLIQYYNGEERAKGNILERFSAQQFPDLHSELNLSSLELGDSALYFCASSRTGLSGNTIYFGEGSWLTVV.